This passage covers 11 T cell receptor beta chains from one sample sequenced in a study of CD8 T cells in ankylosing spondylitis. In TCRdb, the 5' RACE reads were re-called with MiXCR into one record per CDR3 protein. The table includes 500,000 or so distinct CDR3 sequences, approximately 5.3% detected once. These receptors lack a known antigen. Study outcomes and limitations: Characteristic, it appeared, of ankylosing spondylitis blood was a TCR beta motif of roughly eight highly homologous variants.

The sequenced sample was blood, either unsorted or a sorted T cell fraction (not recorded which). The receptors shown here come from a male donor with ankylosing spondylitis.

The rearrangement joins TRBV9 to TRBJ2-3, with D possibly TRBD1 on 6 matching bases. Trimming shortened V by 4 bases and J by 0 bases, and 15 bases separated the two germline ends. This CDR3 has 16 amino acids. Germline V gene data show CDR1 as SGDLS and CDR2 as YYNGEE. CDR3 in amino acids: CASSPQGRRSTDTQYF. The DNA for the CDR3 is TGTGCCAGCAGCCCCCAGGGGAGACGGAGCACAGATACGCAGTATTTT.

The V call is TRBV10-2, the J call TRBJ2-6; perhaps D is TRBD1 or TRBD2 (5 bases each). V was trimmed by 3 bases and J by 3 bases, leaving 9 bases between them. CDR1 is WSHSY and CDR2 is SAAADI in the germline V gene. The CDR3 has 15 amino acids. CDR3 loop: CASSDPGSGANVLTF. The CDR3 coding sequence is TGCGCCAGCAGTGATCCAGGGAGTGGGGCCAACGTCCTGACTTTC.

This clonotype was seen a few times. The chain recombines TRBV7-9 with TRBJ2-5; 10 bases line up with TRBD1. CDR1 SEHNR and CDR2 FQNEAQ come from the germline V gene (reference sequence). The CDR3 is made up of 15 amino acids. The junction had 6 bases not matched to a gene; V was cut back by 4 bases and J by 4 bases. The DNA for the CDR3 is TGTGCCAGCAGCTCCCGGACAGGGGGACGAGAGACCCAGTACTTC. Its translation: CASSSRTGGRETQYF.

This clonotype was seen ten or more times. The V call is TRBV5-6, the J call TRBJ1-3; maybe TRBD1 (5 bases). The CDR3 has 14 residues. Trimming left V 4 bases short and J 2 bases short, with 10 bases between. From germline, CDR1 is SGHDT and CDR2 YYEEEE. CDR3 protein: CASSTDKAGNTIYF. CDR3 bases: TGTGCCAGCAGCACGGACAAGGCTGGAAACACCATATATTTT. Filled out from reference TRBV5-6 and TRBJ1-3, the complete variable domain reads DAGVTQSPTHLIKTRGQQVTLRCSPKSGHDTVSWYQQALGQGPQFIFQYYEEEERQRGNFPDRFSGHQFPNYSSELNVNALLLGDSALYLCASSTDKAGNTIYFGEGSWLTVV.

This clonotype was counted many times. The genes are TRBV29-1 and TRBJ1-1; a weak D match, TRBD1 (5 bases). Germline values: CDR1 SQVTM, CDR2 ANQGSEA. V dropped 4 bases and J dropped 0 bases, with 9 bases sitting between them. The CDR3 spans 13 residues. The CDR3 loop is CSVGARVNTEAFF. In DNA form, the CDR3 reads TGCAGCGTTGGAGCCAGGGTGAACACTGAAGCTTTCTTT.

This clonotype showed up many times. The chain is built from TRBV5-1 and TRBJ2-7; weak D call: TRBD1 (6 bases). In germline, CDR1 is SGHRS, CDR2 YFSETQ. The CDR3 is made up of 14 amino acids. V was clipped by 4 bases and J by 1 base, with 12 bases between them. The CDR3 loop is CASSPGTPSYEQYF. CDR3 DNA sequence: TGCGCCAGCAGCCCGGGGACACCTTCCTACGAGCAGTACTTC.

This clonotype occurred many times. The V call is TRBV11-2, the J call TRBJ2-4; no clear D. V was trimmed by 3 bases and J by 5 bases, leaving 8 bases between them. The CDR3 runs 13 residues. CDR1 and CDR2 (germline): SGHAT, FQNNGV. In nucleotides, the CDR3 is TGTGCCAGCAGCTTCCCACTTGAAAACATTCAGTACTTC. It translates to CASSFPLENIQYF.

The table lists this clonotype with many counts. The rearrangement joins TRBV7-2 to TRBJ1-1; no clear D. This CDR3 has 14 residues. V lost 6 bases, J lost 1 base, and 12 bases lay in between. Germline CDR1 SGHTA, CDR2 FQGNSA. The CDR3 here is CASRPRSRNTEAFF. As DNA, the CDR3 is TGTGCCAGCAGGCCTAGGTCGAGGAACACTGAAGCTTTCTTT.

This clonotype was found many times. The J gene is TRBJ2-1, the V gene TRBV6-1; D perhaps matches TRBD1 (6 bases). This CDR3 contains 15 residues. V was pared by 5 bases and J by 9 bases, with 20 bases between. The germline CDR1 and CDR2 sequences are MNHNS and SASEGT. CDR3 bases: TGTGCCAGCAGTACCAACAGGGCTAGAGGGGGTGAGCAGTTCTTC. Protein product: CASSTNRARGGEQFF.

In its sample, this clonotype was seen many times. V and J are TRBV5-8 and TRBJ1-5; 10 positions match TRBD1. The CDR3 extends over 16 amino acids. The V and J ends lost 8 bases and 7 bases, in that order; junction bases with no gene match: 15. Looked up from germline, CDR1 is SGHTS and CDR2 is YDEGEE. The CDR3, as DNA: TGTGCCAGTTCTTTCTCCGGGACAGGGGTCCGGCAGCCCCAGCATTTT. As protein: CASSFSGTGVRQPQHF.

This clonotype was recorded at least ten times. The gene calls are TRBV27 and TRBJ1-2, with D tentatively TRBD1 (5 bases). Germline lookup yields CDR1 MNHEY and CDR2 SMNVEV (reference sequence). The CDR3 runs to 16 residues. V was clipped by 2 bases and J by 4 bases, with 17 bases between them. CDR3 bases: TGTGCCAGCAGTTTAATGACTCTTCAAGGGGCCTATGGCTACACCTTC. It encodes CASSLMTLQGAYGYTF.